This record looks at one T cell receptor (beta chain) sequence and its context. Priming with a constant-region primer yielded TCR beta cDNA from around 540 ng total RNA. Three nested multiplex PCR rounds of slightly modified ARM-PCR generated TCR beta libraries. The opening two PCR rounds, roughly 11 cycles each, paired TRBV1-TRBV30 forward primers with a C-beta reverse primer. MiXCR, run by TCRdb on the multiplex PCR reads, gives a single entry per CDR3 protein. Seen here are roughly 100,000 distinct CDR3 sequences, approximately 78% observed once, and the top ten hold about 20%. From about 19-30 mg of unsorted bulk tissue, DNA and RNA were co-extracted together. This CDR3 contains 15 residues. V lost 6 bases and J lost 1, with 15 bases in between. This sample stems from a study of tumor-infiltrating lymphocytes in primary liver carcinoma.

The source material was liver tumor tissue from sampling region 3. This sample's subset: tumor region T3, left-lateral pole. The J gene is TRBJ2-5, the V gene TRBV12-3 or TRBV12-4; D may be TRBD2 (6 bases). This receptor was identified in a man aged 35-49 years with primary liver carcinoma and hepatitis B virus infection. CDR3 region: CASRPLAESQETQYF. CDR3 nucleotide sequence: TGTGCCAGCAGGCCACTAGCAGAGAGCCAAGAGACCCAGTACTTC.